One sample yielded the 26 T cell receptor beta chains listed below, sequenced in a study of cytomegalovirus exposure and HLA in healthy donors. Use of 60 Vbeta and 13 Jbeta primers characterized the PCR. Libraries were prepared by immunoSEQ multiplex PCR; TCRdb keeps only in-frame clonotypes and omits some of them. The profile shows about 96,000 clones, about four fifths of them singletons. Sequencing was performed on PBMCs. The source of these receptors is a female donor in good health and CMV-seropositive.

The chain joins TRBV7-2 to TRBJ2-7, with 10 bases matching TRBD2. After removal of 7 bases from V and 2 bases from J, the junction contained 5 bases not matched to a gene. Germline CDR1 is SGHTA and CDR2 is FQGNSA. The CDR3 runs 14 residues. The DNA of the CDR3 is TGTGCCAGCAACGCCGGGACTAGCGCCTACGAGCAGTACTTC. It translates to CASNAGTSAYEQYF.

J is TRBJ2-7 and V is TRBV6-6, with 7 positions matching TRBD1. This CDR3 spans 15 amino acids. The germline CDR1 and CDR2 sequences are MNHNY and SVGAGI (reference sequence). Trimming removed 6 bases from V and 4 bases from J; junction bases left unmatched: 12. The CDR3 coding sequence is TGTGCCAGCAGCCAAAAATTTACGACAGGGTACGAGCAGTACTTC. This sequence encodes CASSQKFTTGYEQYF.

The J gene is TRBJ2-5, the V gene TRBV28, with 8 bases aligning to TRBD2. This CDR3 has 15 amino acids. Per the germline V gene, CDR1 is MDHEN and CDR2 is SYDVKM. The junction had 10 bases not matched to a gene; V was cut back by 6 bases and J by 4 bases. The CDR3 bases are TGTGCCAGCAGATTAGCGGGGTCAACCCCAGAGACCCAGTACTTC. It yields the protein CASRLAGSTPETQYF.

The chain employs TRBV4-3 and TRBJ2-1; a possible D gene is TRBD2 (5 bases). CDR3 length: 15 amino acids. V was cut by 1 base and J by 3 bases, with 10 bases left in between. From germline, CDR1 is LGHNA and CDR2 YSLEER. CDR3 bases: TGCGCCAGCAGCCAAGTTTTCGGGGTCTACAATGAGCAGTTCTTC. Encoded protein: CASSQVFGVYNEQFF.

The chain recombines TRBV6-7 with TRBJ2-7, with 11 positions matching TRBD2. TRBV6-7 is an open reading frame whose function is uncertain. The length of the CDR3 is 18 residues. V gave up 7 bases and J gave up 4 bases; unmatched junction bases: 18. The CDR3: CASTYCTSGGANSYEQYF. The CDR3 region has the DNA TGTGCCAGCACCTACTGTACTAGCGGGGGAGCCAACTCTTACGAGCAGTACTTC.

This sequence joins TRBV11-3 and TRBJ2-7; 8 bases map to TRBD2. V shed 0 bases and J 5 bases; nucleotides not matched to a gene: 6. Germline V gives CDR1 SGHNT, CDR2 YENEEA. The CDR3 is made up of 15 amino acids. This chain's CDR3 is CASSLESGSGNEQYF. The CDR3, as DNA: TGTGCCAGCAGCTTAGAAAGCGGGAGTGGAAACGAGCAGTACTTC.

The genes are TRBV30 and TRBJ2-7; 8 nucleotides align to TRBD2. Germline V gives CDR1 GTSNPN, CDR2 SVGIG (reference sequence). This CDR3 has 15 residues. V gave up 2 bases and J gave up 6 bases; unmatched junction bases: 12. The CDR3 reads CAWSSPGLGGGEQYF. CDR3 sequence (DNA): TGTGCCTGGAGTTCTCCGGGCCTCGGGGGGGGCGAGCAGTACTTC.

This clone turned up a few times. This rearrangement joins TRBV19 to TRBJ2-4, with D possibly matching TRBD2 (5 bases). Between the trimmed V and J ends, which lost 2 bases and 11 bases, there was a span of 10 bases. Germline V gene lookup returns CDR1 LNHDA and CDR2 SQIVND (reference sequence). This CDR3 is built from 12 residues. Here the CDR3 reads CASSILTGFQYF. As DNA, the CDR3 is TGTGCCAGTAGTATATTGACGGGGTTTCAGTACTTC.

The sample holds a few counts of this clone. This chain joins TRBV6-5 and TRBJ2-5; 13 bases match TRBD2. The CDR3 spans 15 residues. Germline trimming cut 5 bases from V and 5 bases from J; bases unmatched to any gene: 5. Germline CDR1 and CDR2: MNHEY and SVGAGI. In DNA form, the CDR3 reads TGTGCCAGCAGTCCGGGGGGACTAGCGGGGGAGACCCAGTACTTC. Translation: CASSPGGLAGETQYF.

This clone was counted a few times. The chain recombines TRBV4-2 with TRBJ1-1; no clear D gene. Germline CDR1 and CDR2: LGHNA and YNFKEQ. The CDR3 has 14 residues. The V end lost 0 bases, the J end lost 4 bases, and 9 bases lay between the germline ends. The chain's CDR3 is CASSQDRYPTEAFF. The CDR3 DNA reads as TGTGCCAGCAGCCAAGACCGGTACCCCACTGAAGCTTTCTTT.

This clone appeared once. This sequence joins TRBV15 and TRBJ2-1; 8 bases map to TRBD2. Trimming removed 5 bases from V and 1 base from J; junction bases left unmatched: 1. This CDR3 comprises 14 residues. CDR1 and CDR2 from the germline V gene are LNHNV and YYDKDF (reference sequence). CDR3 sequence (DNA): TGTGCCACCAGCGAGCGGGGGTCCTACAATGAGCAGTTCTTC. This encodes CATSERGSYNEQFF.

This clone is a singleton in its sample. The chain has TRBV30 and TRBJ1-3, with a possible D match to TRBD1 (5 bases). The CDR3 loop spans 16 amino acids. Trimming cost V 2 bases and J 0 bases, with 14 bases left between them. CDR1 GTSNPN and CDR2 SVGIG come from the germline V gene (reference sequence). CDR3 in DNA: TGTGCCTGGAGTTTCCGGGGGACCTACTCTGGAAACACCATATATTTT. This gives the protein CAWSFRGTYSGNTIYF.

The chain links TRBV6-6 to TRBJ2-6, with TRBD1 matching 8 bases. Germline CDR1 MNHNY, CDR2 SVGAGI (reference sequence). CDR3 length equals 15 residues. V gave up 6 bases and J gave up 0 bases; unmatched junction bases: 1. DNA of the CDR3: TGTGCCAGCAGCGACAGGGGCTCTGGGGCCAACGTCCTGACTTTC. Encoded protein: CASSDRGSGANVLTF.

The chain combines TRBV5-4 with TRBJ1-2, with TRBD1 as a possible D gene (5 bases). Per germline, CDR1 SGHNT and CDR2 YYREEE (reference sequence). Trimming took 5 bases from V and 0 from J, leaving 14 bases between them. The CDR3 is 15 residues long. CDR3 DNA: TGTGCCAGCAGGTCCGGGAGGGGCGCTAACTATGGCTACACCTTC. Residues: CASRSGRGANYGYTF.

The chain is built from TRBV19 and TRBJ2-7, with a tentative D call TRBD2 (5 bases). Germline V gene data show CDR1 as LNHDA and CDR2 as SQIVND (reference sequence). CDR3 length equals 14 residues. V was shortened by 1 base and J by 3 bases, with 10 bases between the two germline ends. The CDR3 DNA reads TGTGCCAGTAGTATAGCCAACCGGGGCTACGAGCAGTACTTC. Protein sequence: CASSIANRGYEQYF.

The genes are TRBV4-3 and TRBJ2-3, with D perhaps matching TRBD2 (5 bases). Trimming removed 1 base from V and 6 bases from J, with 14 bases in between. Germline V gives CDR1 LGHNA, CDR2 YSLEER. The CDR3 spans 15 residues. The CDR3, as DNA: TGCGCCAGCAGCCAAGGGGTCGGGGTACGGGATACGCAGTATTTT. Translated: CASSQGVGVRDTQYF.

This chain uses TRBV6-4 with TRBJ2-3, with D perhaps TRBD1 (6 bases). The V end was cut by 6 bases, the J end by 0 bases, with 10 bases between. Germline-derived CDR1 and CDR2 are MRHNA and SNTAGT. CDR3 length equals 14 residues. The CDR3 sequence is CASSLGASTDTQYF. DNA of the CDR3: TGTGCCAGCAGCTTGGGGGCTAGCACAGATACGCAGTATTTT.

The gene calls are TRBV27 and TRBJ2-7; a possible D gene is TRBD1 (5 bases). CDR1 is MNHEY and CDR2 is SMNVEV in the germline V gene (reference sequence). The CDR3 length is 14 residues. Trimming shortened V by 3 bases and J by 2 bases, and 11 bases separated the two germline ends. CDR3 in amino acids: CASSFGQGTYEQYF. The CDR3 nucleotides are TGTGCCAGCAGTTTTGGGCAGGGAACCTACGAGCAGTACTTC.

The CDR3 region has the DNA TGTGCCAGCAGCTTCCGGGGGTCGGGCACAGATACGCAGTATTTT. Amino acids: CASSFRGSGTDTQYF. The rearrangement joins TRBV7-2 to TRBJ2-3, with D possibly being TRBD2 (6 bases). CDR3 length equals 15 residues. Trimming cost V 3 bases and J 1 base, with 11 bases left between them. Germline-derived CDR1 and CDR2 are SGHTA and FQGNSA. Full variable domain (missing parts from reference TRBV7-2 and TRBJ2-3): GAGVSQSPSNKVTEKGKDVELRCDPISGHTALYWYRQSLGQGLEFLIYFQGNSAPDKSGLPSDRFSAERTGGSVSTLTIQRTQQEDSAVYLCASSFRGSGTDTQYFGPGTRLTVL.

The chain employs TRBV2 and TRBJ1-6, with D possibly TRBD1 on 6 matching bases. The V end was cut by 6 bases, the J end by 9 bases, with 18 bases between. The CDR3 is 15 residues long. Germline V gene data show CDR1 as SNHLY and CDR2 as FYNNEI. The CDR3 here is CASRTSEGVGSPLHF. The CDR3 nucleotides are TGTGCCAGCAGGACCTCTGAGGGGGTTGGTTCACCCCTCCACTTT.

V is TRBV5-1 and J is TRBJ2-5, with D hard to call. Trimming pared 0 bases from V and 4 bases from J, leaving 7 bases between. The length of the CDR3 is 13 residues. Germline CDR1 SGHRS, CDR2 YFSETQ. The CDR3 nucleotides read TGCGCCAGCAGCTTGGCTAGTTCAGAGACCCAGTACTTC. Its protein is CASSLASSETQYF.

The sample holds a few counts of this clone. The CDR3 here is CASSLVGGGLTEQYF. The CDR3 DNA sequence: TGCGCCAGCAGCTTGGTAGGGGGAGGGCTTACCGAGCAGTACTTC. The rearrangement joins TRBV5-1 to TRBJ2-7; a weak D match, TRBD2 (7 bases). This CDR3 comprises 15 residues. In germline, CDR1 is SGHRS, CDR2 YFSETQ. Trimming removed 0 bases from V and 6 bases from J, with 16 bases in between. The full variable domain, its missing parts supplied by reference TRBV5-1 and TRBJ2-7, is KAGVTQTPRYLIKTRGQQVTLSCSPISGHRSVSWYQQTPGQGLQFLFEYFSETQRNKGNFPGRFSGRQFSNSRSEMNVSTLELGDSALYLCASSLVGGGLTEQYFGPGTRLTVT.

The count of this clone is one. The genes are TRBV5-1 and TRBJ2-1, with 8 bases matching TRBD1. Germline V gene data show CDR1 as SGHRS and CDR2 as YFSETQ. This CDR3 has 15 amino acids. J was trimmed by 4 bases and V by 7 bases; bases with no gene match: 10. The CDR3 region has the DNA TGCGCCAGCGTGATCCGGGACAGGAAGTACAATGAGCAGTTCTTC. Its translation is CASVIRDRKYNEQFF.

This rearrangement joins TRBV6-1 to TRBJ2-7; 9 positions agree with TRBD1. This CDR3 is 13 amino acids long. The V gene's germline CDR1 is MNHNS and CDR2 SASEGT. Trimming at V came to 2 bases and at J to 7 bases, leaving 3 bases not matched to a gene. CDR3 amino acids: CASSERTGDEQYF. The CDR3, as DNA: TGTGCCAGCAGTGAACGGACAGGGGATGAGCAGTACTTC.

The chain employs TRBV4-2 and TRBJ1-1; D gene unclear. The length of the CDR3 is 13 residues. Trimming took 1 base from V and 4 from J, leaving 7 bases between them. CDR1 and CDR2 from the germline V gene are LGHNA and YNFKEQ. CDR3 DNA: TGTGCCAGCAGCCAAGGAAGCGGCACTGAAGCTTTCTTT. Amino acids: CASSQGSGTEAFF.

J is TRBJ2-2 and V is TRBV6-5, with D tentatively TRBD1 (5 bases). V lost 7 bases, J lost 1 base, and 10 bases lay in between. The CDR3 has 14 amino acids. CDR1 is MNHEY, CDR2 SVGAGI, per germline. This CDR3 is CASIRTLNTGELFF. The CDR3 bases are TGTGCCAGCATACGGACACTGAACACCGGGGAGCTGTTTTTT.